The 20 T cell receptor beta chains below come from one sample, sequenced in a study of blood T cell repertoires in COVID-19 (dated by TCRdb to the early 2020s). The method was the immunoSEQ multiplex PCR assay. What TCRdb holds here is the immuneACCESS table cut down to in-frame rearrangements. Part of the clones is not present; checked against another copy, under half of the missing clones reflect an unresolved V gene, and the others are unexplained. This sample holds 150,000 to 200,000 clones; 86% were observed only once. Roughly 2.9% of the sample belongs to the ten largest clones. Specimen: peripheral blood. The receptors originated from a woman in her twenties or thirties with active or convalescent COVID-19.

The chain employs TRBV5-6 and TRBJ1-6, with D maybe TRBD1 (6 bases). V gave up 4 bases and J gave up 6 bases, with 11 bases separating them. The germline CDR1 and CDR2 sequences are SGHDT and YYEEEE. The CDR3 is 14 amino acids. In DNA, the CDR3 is TGTGCCAGCAGCGGCCAGGGGCCTAATTCACCCCTCCACTTT. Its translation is CASSGQGPNSPLHF.

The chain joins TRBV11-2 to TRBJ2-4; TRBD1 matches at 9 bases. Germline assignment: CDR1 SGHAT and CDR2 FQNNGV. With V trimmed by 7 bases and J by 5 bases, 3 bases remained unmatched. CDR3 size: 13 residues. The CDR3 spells CASTWTGENIQYF. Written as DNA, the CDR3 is TGTGCCAGCACTTGGACAGGGGAAAACATTCAGTACTTC.

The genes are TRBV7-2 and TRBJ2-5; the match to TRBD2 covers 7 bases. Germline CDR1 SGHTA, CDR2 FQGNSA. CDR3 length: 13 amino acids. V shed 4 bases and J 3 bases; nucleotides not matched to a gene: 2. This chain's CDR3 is CASSSGTKETQYF. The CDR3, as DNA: TGTGCCAGCAGCTCCGGGACTAAAGAGACCCAGTACTTC.

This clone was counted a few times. The CDR3 is CASRQTTNTGELFF. The DNA of the CDR3 is TGTGCCAGCAGACAGACTACGAACACCGGGGAGCTGTTTTTT. V is TRBV2 and J is TRBJ2-2; D is possibly TRBD2 (5 bases). V dropped 6 bases and J dropped 0 bases, with 8 bases sitting between them. The germline V gene encodes CDR1 SNHLY and CDR2 FYNNEI. There are 14 residues in the CDR3.

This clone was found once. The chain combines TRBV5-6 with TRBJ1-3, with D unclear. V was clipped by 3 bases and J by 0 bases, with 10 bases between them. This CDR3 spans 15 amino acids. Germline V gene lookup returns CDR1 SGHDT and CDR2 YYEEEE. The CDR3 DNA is TGTGCCAGCAGCTCTCGAGGGATCTCTGGAAACACCATATATTTT. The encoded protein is CASSSRGISGNTIYF.

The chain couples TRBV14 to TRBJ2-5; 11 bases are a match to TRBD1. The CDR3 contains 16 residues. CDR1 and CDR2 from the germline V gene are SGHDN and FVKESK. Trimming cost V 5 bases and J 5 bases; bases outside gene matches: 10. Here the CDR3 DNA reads TGTGCCAGCAGCGCGTGGGACAGGGGGTATTTCGAGACCCAGTACTTC. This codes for CASSAWDRGYFETQYF.

The CDR3 sequence is CASSRYAGGNQPQHF. Here the CDR3 DNA reads TGTGCCAGCAGCAGATACGCAGGGGGCAATCAGCCCCAGCATTTT. V is TRBV9 and J is TRBJ1-5; tentative D call: TRBD1 (6 bases). Germline V lookup: CDR1 SGDLS, CDR2 YYNGEE. This CDR3 is built from 15 residues. V was cut by 4 bases and J by 2 bases, with 13 bases left in between.

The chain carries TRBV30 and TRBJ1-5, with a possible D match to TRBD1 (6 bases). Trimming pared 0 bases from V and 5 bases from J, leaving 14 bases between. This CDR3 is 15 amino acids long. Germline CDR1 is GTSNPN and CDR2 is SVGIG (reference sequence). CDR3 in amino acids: CAWSVQGGGYQPQHF. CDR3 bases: TGTGCCTGGAGTGTACAAGGGGGGGGCTATCAGCCCCAGCATTTT. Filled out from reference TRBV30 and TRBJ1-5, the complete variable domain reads SQTIHQWPATLVQPVGSPLSLECTVEGTSNPNLYWYRQAAGRGLQLLFYSVGIGQISSEVPQNLSASRPQDRQFILSSKKLLLSDSGFYLCAWSVQGGGYQPQHFGDGTRLSIL.

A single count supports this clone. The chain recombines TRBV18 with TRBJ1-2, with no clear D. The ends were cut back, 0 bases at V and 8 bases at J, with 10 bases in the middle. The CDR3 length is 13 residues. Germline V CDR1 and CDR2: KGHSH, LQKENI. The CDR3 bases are TGTGCCAGCTCACCACCTGGTCGGGGAGGCTACACCTTC. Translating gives CASSPPGRGGYTF.

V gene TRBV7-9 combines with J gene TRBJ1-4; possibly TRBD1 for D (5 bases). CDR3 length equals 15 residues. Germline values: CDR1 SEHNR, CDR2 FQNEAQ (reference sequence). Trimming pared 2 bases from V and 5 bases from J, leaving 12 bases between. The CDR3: CASSLSQGINEKLFF. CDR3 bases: TGTGCCAGCAGCTTAAGTCAGGGTATCAATGAAAAACTGTTTTTT. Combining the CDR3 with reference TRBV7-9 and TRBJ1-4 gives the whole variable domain DTGVSQNPRHKITKRGQNVTFRCDPISEHNRLYWYRQTLGQGPEFLTYFQNEAQLEKSRLLSDRFSAERPKGSFSTLEIQRTEQGDSAMYLCASSLSQGINEKLFFGSGTQLSVL.

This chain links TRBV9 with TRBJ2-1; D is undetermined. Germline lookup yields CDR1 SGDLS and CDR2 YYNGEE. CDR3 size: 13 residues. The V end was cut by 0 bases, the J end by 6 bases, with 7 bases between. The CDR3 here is CASSVGFSNEQFF. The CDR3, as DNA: TGTGCCAGCAGCGTAGGATTTAGCAATGAGCAGTTCTTC. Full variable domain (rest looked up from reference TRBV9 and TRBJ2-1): DSGVTQTPKHLITATGQRVTLRCSPRSGDLSVYWYQQSLDQGLQFLIQYYNGEERAKGNILERFSAQQFPDLHSELNLSSLELGDSALYFCASSVGFSNEQFFGPGTRLTVL.

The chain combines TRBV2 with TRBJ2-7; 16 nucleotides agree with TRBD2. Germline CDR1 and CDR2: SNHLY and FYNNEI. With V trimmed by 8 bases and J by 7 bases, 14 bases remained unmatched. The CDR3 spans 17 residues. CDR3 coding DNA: TGTGCCAGCCCACCCCCCGGGACTAGCGGGAGGGAGGGTGAGCAGTACTTC. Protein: CASPPPGTSGREGEQYF.

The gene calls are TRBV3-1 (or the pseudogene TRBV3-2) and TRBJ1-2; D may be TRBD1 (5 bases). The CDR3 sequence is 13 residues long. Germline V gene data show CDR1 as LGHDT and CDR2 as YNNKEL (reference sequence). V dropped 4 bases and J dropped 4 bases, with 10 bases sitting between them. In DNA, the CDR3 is TGTGCCAGCAGCCGTCAGGGTAGCTATGGCTACACCTTC. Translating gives CASSRQGSYGYTF.

DNA of the CDR3: TGTGCCAGCAGCCAAGATCGGTCTAGGGGGGGGCTGACAGATACGCAGTATTTT. Amino acid sequence: CASSQDRSRGGLTDTQYF. The chain combines TRBV4-2 with TRBJ2-3, with D possibly matching TRBD2 (7 bases). V dropped 0 bases and J dropped 3 bases, with 19 bases sitting between them. This CDR3 is built from 18 residues. The germline gives CDR1 LGHNA, CDR2 YNFKEQ.

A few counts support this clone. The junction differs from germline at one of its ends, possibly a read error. The CDR3: CASSPTGLAGTGELFF. CDR3 bases: TGTGCTAGCAGCCCTACTGGCCTAGCGGGCACCGGGGAGCTGTTTTTT. This chain links TRBV7-7 with TRBJ2-2; 8 positions match TRBD2. Germline loops: CDR1 SSHAT, CDR2 FNYEAQ (reference sequence). The CDR3 contains 16 residues.

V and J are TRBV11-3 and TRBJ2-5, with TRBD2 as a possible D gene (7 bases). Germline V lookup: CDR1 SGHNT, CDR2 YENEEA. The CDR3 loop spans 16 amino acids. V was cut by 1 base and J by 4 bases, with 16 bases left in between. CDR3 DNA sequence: TGTGCCAGCAGCTTAGTTGCGGGGGCCGTTGGAGAGACCCAGTACTTC. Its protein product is CASSLVAGAVGETQYF.

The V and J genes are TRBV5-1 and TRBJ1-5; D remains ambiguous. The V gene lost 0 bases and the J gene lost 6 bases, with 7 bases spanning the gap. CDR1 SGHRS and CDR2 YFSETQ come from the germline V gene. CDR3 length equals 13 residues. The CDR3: CASSLGPTQPQHF. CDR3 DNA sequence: TGCGCCAGCAGCTTGGGGCCCACTCAGCCCCAGCATTTT.

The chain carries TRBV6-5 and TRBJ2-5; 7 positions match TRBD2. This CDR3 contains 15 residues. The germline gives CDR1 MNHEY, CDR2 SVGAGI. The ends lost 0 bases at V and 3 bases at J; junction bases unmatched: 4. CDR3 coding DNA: TGTGCCAGCAGTTACTCGTCTAGCGGAGAAGAGACCCAGTACTTC. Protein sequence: CASSYSSSGEETQYF.

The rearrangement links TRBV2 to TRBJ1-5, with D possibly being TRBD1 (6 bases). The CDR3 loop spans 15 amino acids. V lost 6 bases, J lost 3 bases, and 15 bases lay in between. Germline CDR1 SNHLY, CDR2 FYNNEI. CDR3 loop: CASREDSQPNQPQHF. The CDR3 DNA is TGTGCCAGCAGGGAGGACAGCCAGCCCAATCAGCCCCAGCATTTT.

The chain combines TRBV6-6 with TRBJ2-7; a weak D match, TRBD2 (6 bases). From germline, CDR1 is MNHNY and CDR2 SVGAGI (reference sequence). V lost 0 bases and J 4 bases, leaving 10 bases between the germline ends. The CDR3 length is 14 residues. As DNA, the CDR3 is TGTGCCAGCAGTTACTCGGCGGGGAGATACGAGCAGTACTTC. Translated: CASSYSAGRYEQYF.